These 25 T cell receptor beta chains were sequenced from one sample in a study of T-cell memory formation after mild COVID-19. TCRdb re-called the 5' RACE reads through MiXCR, storing one row per CDR3 protein. The sample has about 340,000 distinct CDR3 sequences, more than 15% seen once. Sequenced: PBMCs or a T cell subset sorted from them (not recorded which). These TCRs come from a young man who had mild COVID-19 (a few samples of this study predate the infection). Cell type and time point are not known.

Only a few counts were recorded for this clonotype. In DNA form, the CDR3 reads TGTGCCAGCAGCCGAGGAGGGGAGGATACGCAGTATTTT. Translated: CASSRGGEDTQYF. V usage is TRBV6-5 and J usage is TRBJ2-3; D is perhaps TRBD2 (6 bases). Germline V gene data show CDR1 as MNHEY and CDR2 as SVGAGI. V was cut by 6 bases and J by 6 bases, with 13 bases left in between. The CDR3 sequence is 13 residues long.

This clonotype showed up just a few times. This rearrangement joins TRBV9 to TRBJ2-5; D is undetermined. The CDR3 has 14 residues. V lost 0 bases, J lost 4 bases, and 10 bases lay in between. Germline CDR1 and CDR2: SGDLS and YYNGEE. CDR3 nucleotides: TGTGCCAGCAGCGTAGGTGTAGGCCGAGAGACCCAGTACTTC. This gives the protein CASSVGVGRETQYF.

This clonotype occurred a few times. The chain employs TRBV4-2 and TRBJ2-5, with 7 bases matching TRBD1. V trimming: 4 bases; J trimming: 3 bases; junction bases outside the gene matches: 8. Germline CDR1 LGHNA, CDR2 YNFKEQ. CDR3 length: 15 amino acids. CDR3: CASSREGQEEETQYF. The CDR3 bases are TGTGCCAGCAGCCGCGAAGGACAGGAAGAAGAGACCCAGTACTTC.

This clonotype has a handful of counts. The chain couples TRBV6-2 or TRBV6-3 to TRBJ2-1, with D possibly being TRBD2 (5 bases). The CDR3 spans 14 residues. Germline CDR1 is MNHEY and CDR2 is SVGEGT. Trimming pared 4 bases from V and 4 bases from J, leaving 11 bases between. CDR3: CASSWRLGYNEQFF. The DNA of the CDR3 is TGTGCCAGCAGTTGGAGGTTGGGGTACAATGAGCAGTTCTTC.

This clonotype was observed a handful of times. The genes are TRBV7-2 and TRBJ1-1; 10 nucleotides match TRBD1. The germline gives CDR1 SGHTA, CDR2 FQGNSA. This CDR3 region has 21 residues. The junction had 22 bases not matched to a gene; V was cut back by 5 bases and J by 1 base. CDR3 region: CASSPRKIRDRGRVRNTEAFF. CDR3 DNA sequence: TGTGCCAGCAGCCCGAGGAAGATAAGAGACAGGGGGCGCGTAAGGAACACTGAAGCTTTCTTT.

The chain is built from TRBV7-6 and TRBJ2-6; 8 bases map to TRBD1. CDR1 is SGHVS, CDR2 FNYEAQ, per germline. With V trimmed by 5 bases and J by 0 bases, 3 bases remained unmatched. The CDR3 covers 16 residues. CDR3 sequence reads: CASSRDRPSGANVLTF. The CDR3 DNA is TGTGCCAGCAGCCGGGACAGGCCCTCTGGGGCCAACGTCCTGACTTTC.

This clonotype was observed a few times. V is TRBV12-3 or TRBV12-4 and J is TRBJ2-3; 12 bases line up with TRBD2. The CDR3 sequence is 18 residues long. Losses at the gene ends were 7 bases for V and 1 base for J; bases not matched to a gene: 12. The CDR3 loop is CASTPGTSGYLGTDTQYF. CDR3 coding DNA: TGTGCCAGCACCCCAGGGACTAGCGGGTACCTTGGCACAGATACGCAGTATTTT.

This clonotype has a count of ten or more. The chain links TRBV6-2 or TRBV6-3 to TRBJ2-5, with 7 nucleotides matching TRBD1. CDR3 size: 15 residues. V shed 2 bases, J shed 6 bases, and the junction held 9 bases outside the gene matches. Germline V gene data show CDR1 as MNHEY and CDR2 as SVGEGT. In DNA form, the CDR3 reads TGTGCCAGCAGTTACCTAGACAGGGAAGGACAGACCCAGTACTTC. Amino acids: CASSYLDREGQTQYF.

The chain employs TRBV7-2 and TRBJ2-4; no firm D call. V was cut by 3 bases and J by 0 bases, with 9 bases left in between. Germline V gene sequence: CDR1 SGHTA, CDR2 FQGNSA. This CDR3 is 15 amino acids long. Here the CDR3 DNA reads TGTGCCAGCAGCTTCGTCGGCTTAGCCAAAAACATTCAGTACTTC. Its protein is CASSFVGLAKNIQYF.

This chain links TRBV7-2 with TRBJ2-7; 12 bases match TRBD1. Losses at the gene ends were 5 bases for V and 4 bases for J; bases not matched to a gene: 3. This CDR3 has 14 amino acids. Per germline, CDR1 SGHTA and CDR2 FQGNSA. CDR3 in DNA: TGTGCCAGCAGCGCGGGACAGGGGGCATACGAGCAGTACTTC. It specifies CASSAGQGAYEQYF.

The J gene is TRBJ2-5, the V gene TRBV12-3 or TRBV12-4; 7 bases agree with TRBD1. The CDR3 has 13 amino acids. J was trimmed by 5 bases and V by 7 bases; bases with no gene match: 7. The CDR3 DNA reads as TGTGCCAGCACCTATCCGGGACAGGAGACCCAGTACTTC. Amino acid sequence: CASTYPGQETQYF.

Ten or more counts support this clonotype. The rearrangement links TRBV9 to TRBJ1-1, with D tentatively TRBD1 (6 bases). V was trimmed by 0 bases and J by 0 bases, leaving 9 bases between them. The CDR3 is 15 residues long. In germline, CDR1 is SGDLS, CDR2 YYNGEE. CDR3 in DNA: TGTGCCAGCAGCGTAGGTGACAGGATGAACACTGAAGCTTTCTTT. It yields the protein CASSVGDRMNTEAFF.

This clonotype was seen at least ten times. In nucleotides, the CDR3 is TGTGCCAGCAGCGTAGGCGAGGTGGTTTTGAACACAGATACGCAGTATTTT. Translation: CASSVGEVVLNTDTQYF. The rearrangement joins TRBV9 to TRBJ2-3; D ambiguous. The V gene's germline CDR1 is SGDLS and CDR2 YYNGEE. The V end was cut by 0 bases, the J end by 2 bases, with 16 bases between. The CDR3 runs to 17 residues.

Only a few counts were recorded for this clonotype. This chain links TRBV5-1 with TRBJ2-1; perhaps TRBD2 as D (5 bases). V was trimmed by 0 bases and J by 1 base, leaving 11 bases between them. The germline gives CDR1 SGHRS, CDR2 YFSETQ. The CDR3 is made up of 16 amino acids. CDR3 protein: CASSLGGLKSYNEQFF. Written as DNA, the CDR3 is TGCGCCAGCAGCTTGGGAGGGCTTAAATCCTACAATGAGCAGTTCTTC.

This clonotype was observed a few times. This sequence joins TRBV7-2 and TRBJ2-7; D remains ambiguous. CDR3 length: 16 residues. Trimming cost V 5 bases and J 0 bases, with 17 bases left between them. CDR1 is SGHTA and CDR2 is FQGNSA in the germline V gene. DNA of the CDR3: TGTGCCAGCAGCCGACTTTCGACTCGATACTCCTACGAGCAGTACTTC. Residues: CASSRLSTRYSYEQYF.

The chain carries TRBV11-2 and TRBJ1-2; D is undetermined. Germline V gives CDR1 SGHAT, CDR2 FQNNGV. V was pared by 0 bases and J by 3 bases, with 8 bases between. The CDR3 has 14 amino acids. The CDR3 region is CASSLDSAYYGYTF. In DNA, the CDR3 is TGTGCCAGCAGCTTAGATTCAGCCTACTATGGCTACACCTTC. Combining the CDR3 with reference TRBV11-2 and TRBJ1-2 gives the whole variable domain EAGVAQSPRYKIIEKRQSVAFWCNPISGHATLYWYQQILGQGPKLLIQFQNNGVVDDSQLPKDRFSAERLKGVDSTLKIQPAKLEDSAVYLCASSLDSAYYGYTFGSGTRLTVV.

This clonotype was detected a few times. This sequence joins TRBV12-3 or TRBV12-4 and TRBJ1-4; a possible D gene is TRBD1 (6 bases). The ends were cut back, 5 bases at V and 10 bases at J, with 14 bases in the middle. The CDR3 sequence is 13 residues long. DNA for the CDR3: TGTGCCAGCAGTCCATCCGGGACAATAAAACTGTTTTTT. Its translation is CASSPSGTIKLFF.

This clonotype was seen ten or more times. V usage is TRBV6-5 and J usage is TRBJ2-1; D might be TRBD1 (6 bases). The CDR3 is made up of 15 amino acids. The germline V gene encodes CDR1 MNHEY and CDR2 SVGAGI. The ends were cut back, 6 bases at V and 0 bases at J, with 12 bases in the middle. CDR3 nucleotides: TGTGCCAGCAGCCTCCAGGGGAGCTCCTACAATGAGCAGTTCTTC. Translated, it gives CASSLQGSSYNEQFF.

The chain carries TRBV7-9 and TRBJ2-7; D may be TRBD1 (5 bases). The CDR3 consists of 12 residues. The V gene lost 5 bases and the J gene lost 3 bases, with 8 bases spanning the gap. Germline V gives CDR1 SEHNR, CDR2 FQNEAQ (reference sequence). CDR3 loop: CASSQDNYEQYF. The CDR3 DNA reads TGTGCCAGCAGCCAGGACAACTACGAGCAGTACTTC.

This chain connects TRBV5-1 to TRBJ1-2; D not resolved. Trimming removed 3 bases from V and 7 bases from J, with 19 bases in between. Germline-derived CDR1 and CDR2 are SGHRS and YFSETQ. The CDR3 has 15 amino acids. In DNA form, the CDR3 reads TGCGCCAGCAGCTCCGCCACTTCCGACGGCGCTGGCTACACCTTC. This encodes CASSSATSDGAGYTF.

This clonotype was counted between two and nine times. The rearrangement uses TRBV6-6 and TRBJ2-7, with TRBD2 matching over 11 bases. The trim removed 2 bases at V and 1 base at J, leaving 4 bases unmatched. Germline loops: CDR1 MNHNY, CDR2 SVGAGI (reference sequence). The CDR3 has 16 amino acids. The CDR3: CASSYRGLAGSYEQYV. The DNA of the CDR3 is TGTGCCAGCAGTTACCGTGGACTAGCGGGTTCCTACGAGCAGTACGTC.

This clonotype was detected once. Here the CDR3 reads CASSPSPTANIQYF. The CDR3 nucleotides read TGTGCCAGCTCACCCTCCCCGACAGCCAACATTCAGTACTTC. V is TRBV18 and J is TRBJ2-4, with D possibly TRBD1 on 5 matching bases. The germline gives CDR1 KGHSH, CDR2 LQKENI. With 3 bases removed from V and 7 bases from J, the gap between germline ends came to 13 bases. This CDR3 is 14 amino acids long.

This clonotype was seen a single time. The rearrangement joins TRBV20-1 to TRBJ2-3, with D tentatively TRBD2 (6 bases). This CDR3 comprises 15 residues. V was clipped by 0 bases and J by 3 bases, with 13 bases between them. CDR1 DFQATT and CDR2 SNEGSKA come from the germline V gene (reference sequence). The CDR3 here is CSARDRRRGTDTQYF. The DNA for the CDR3 is TGCAGTGCTAGAGATCGTAGGAGGGGAACAGATACGCAGTATTTT.

This chain links TRBV18 with TRBJ2-7; the D gene is possibly TRBD1 (5 bases). The CDR3 sequence is 13 residues long. The V end lost 0 bases, the J end lost 3 bases, and 6 bases lay between the germline ends. Germline V gives CDR1 KGHSH, CDR2 LQKENI. Here the CDR3 DNA reads TGTGCCAGCTCACCACCGGACAACTACGAGCAGTACGTC. The encoded protein is CASSPPDNYEQYV.

This clonotype was seen repeatedly, ten times or more. J is TRBJ1-3 and V is TRBV6-6; D is ambiguous. The CDR3 runs 13 residues. Trimming shortened V by 8 bases and J by 7 bases, and 15 bases separated the two germline ends. Per the germline V gene, CDR1 is MNHNY and CDR2 is SVGAGI (reference sequence). The CDR3 protein is CASQNGVGNTIYF. The CDR3 DNA reads as TGTGCCAGCCAAAATGGTGTGGGGAACACCATATATTTT.